A single sample gave rise to the 9 T cell receptor beta chains below, sequenced in a study of early T cells in non-severe SARS-CoV-2 infection. TCRdb independently ran MiXCR on the 5' RACE reads; one entry per CDR3 protein. The table includes about 64,000 distinct CDR3 sequences, around 20% detected once. Sequenced material: whole blood, taken at baseline. Receptor source: an adult who was a healthcare worker with PCR-confirmed SARS-CoV-2 infection or an uninfected control (not recorded which).

The CDR3 DNA follows: TGTGCCAGCAGTGGGCCGGACGACACAGATACGCAGTATTTT. This gives the protein CASSGPDDTDTQYF. V usage is TRBV7-9 and J usage is TRBJ2-3; D unresolved. Trimming removed 6 bases from V and 2 bases from J, with 12 bases in between. The CDR3 runs 14 residues. Germline CDR1 is SEHNR and CDR2 is FQNEAQ (reference sequence).

The CDR3 loop is CASSPTWGQKYF. In DNA form, the CDR3 reads TGTGCCAGCAGCCCCACCTGGGGGCAGAAGTACTTC. V usage is TRBV27 and J usage is TRBJ2-7, with D maybe TRBD1 (6 bases). The germline V gene encodes CDR1 MNHEY and CDR2 SMNVEV (reference sequence). The CDR3 loop spans 12 amino acids. The ends were cut back, 6 bases at V and 11 bases at J, with 17 bases in the middle.

The chain couples TRBV4-1 to TRBJ1-5, with unresolved D. This CDR3 region has 13 residues. Looked up from germline, CDR1 is MGHRA and CDR2 is YSYEKL. V lost 0 bases and J lost 5, with 5 bases in between. The CDR3 coding sequence is TGCGCCAGCAGCCAAGACGGGTATCAGCCCCAGCATTTT. It yields the protein CASSQDGYQPQHF.

The CDR3 reads CSVEEGVNEQYF. CDR3 coding DNA: TGCAGCGTTGAAGAGGGAGTAAACGAGCAGTACTTC. This chain links TRBV29-1 with TRBJ2-7; maybe TRBD2 (5 bases). The germline gives CDR1 SQVTM, CDR2 ANQGSEA. The CDR3 length is 12 residues. Trimming removed 0 bases from V and 5 bases from J, with 8 bases in between.

There are a few counts of this clonotype. This chain connects TRBV5-1 to TRBJ2-1; 8 bases match TRBD2. Germline trimming cut 0 bases from V and 8 bases from J; bases unmatched to any gene: 10. Germline loops: CDR1 SGHRS, CDR2 YFSETQ. This CDR3 is 16 amino acids long. CDR3 DNA sequence: TGCGCCAGCAGCTTGGCCGGCAGCGGGGGTGGTGATGAGCAGTTCTTC. Translation: CASSLAGSGGGDEQFF.

The V and J genes are TRBV5-1 and TRBJ2-7; D may be TRBD2 (5 bases). The CDR3 has 15 residues. CDR1 is SGHRS, CDR2 YFSETQ, per germline. Trimming left V 3 bases short and J 4 bases short, with 17 bases between. The CDR3 DNA reads TGCGCCAGCAGCTCCCCCCGCCCCGGAGGATACGAGCAGTACTTC. Encoded protein: CASSSPRPGGYEQYF. Supplemented by reference TRBV5-1 and TRBJ2-7, the full variable domain reads KAGVTQTPRYLIKTRGQQVTLSCSPISGHRSVSWYQQTPGQGLQFLFEYFSETQRNKGNFPGRFSGRQFSNSRSEMNVSTLELGDSALYLCASSSPRPGGYEQYFGPGTRLTVT.

This clonotype occurred a few times. V and J are TRBV5-1 and TRBJ2-7; D call uncertain. Germline values: CDR1 SGHRS, CDR2 YFSETQ. This CDR3 contains 13 residues. The V end lost 4 bases, the J end lost 5 bases, and 13 bases lay between the germline ends. The CDR3 is CASSHLDKNEQYF. CDR3 coding DNA: TGCGCCAGCAGCCATCTCGACAAGAACGAGCAGTACTTC.

This rearrangement joins TRBV29-1 to TRBJ1-1; D unresolved. CDR1 and CDR2 (germline): SQVTM, ANQGSEA. This CDR3 has 13 amino acids. Trimming took 4 bases from V and 3 from J, leaving 12 bases between them. The CDR3 DNA reads TGCAGCGTTGCCGGTGGACTATACACTGAAGCTTTCTTT. Translation: CSVAGGLYTEAFF.

This chain uses TRBV5-3 with TRBJ2-7; TRBD1 agrees at 10 bases. TRBV5-3 is an open reading frame, and its role is uncertain. The CDR3 covers 15 residues. V lost 4 bases and J lost 6; bases outside the gene matches: 10. The CDR3 nucleotides are TGTGCCAGAAGCGGCCCCGGGACAGGGGCCCGCGAGCAGTACTTC. It codes for CARSGPGTGAREQYF.